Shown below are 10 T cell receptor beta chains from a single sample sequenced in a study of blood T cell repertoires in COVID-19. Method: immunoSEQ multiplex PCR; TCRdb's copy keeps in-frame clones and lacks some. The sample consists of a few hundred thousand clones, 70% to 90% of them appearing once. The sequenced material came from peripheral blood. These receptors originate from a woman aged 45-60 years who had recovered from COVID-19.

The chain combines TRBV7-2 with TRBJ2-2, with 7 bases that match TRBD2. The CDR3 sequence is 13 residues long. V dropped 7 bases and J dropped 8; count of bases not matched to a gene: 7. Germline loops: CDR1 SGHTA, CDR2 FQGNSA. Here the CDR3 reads CASTLGTKGELFF. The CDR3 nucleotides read TGTGCCAGCACCCTCGGGACTAAAGGGGAGCTGTTTTTT.

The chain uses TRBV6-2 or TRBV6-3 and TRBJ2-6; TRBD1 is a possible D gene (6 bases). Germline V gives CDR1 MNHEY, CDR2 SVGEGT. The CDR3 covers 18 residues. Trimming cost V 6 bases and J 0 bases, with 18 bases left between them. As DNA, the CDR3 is TGTGCCAGCAGCCGTCAGGACAGAACCACCTCTGGGGCCAACGTCCTGACTTTC. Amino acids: CASSRQDRTTSGANVLTF.

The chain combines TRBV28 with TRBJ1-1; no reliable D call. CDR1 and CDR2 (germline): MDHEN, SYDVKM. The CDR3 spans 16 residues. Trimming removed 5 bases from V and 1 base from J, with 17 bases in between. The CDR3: CASSPTVWEGNTEAFF. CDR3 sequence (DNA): TGTGCCAGCAGTCCAACCGTGTGGGAGGGGAACACTGAAGCTTTCTTT.

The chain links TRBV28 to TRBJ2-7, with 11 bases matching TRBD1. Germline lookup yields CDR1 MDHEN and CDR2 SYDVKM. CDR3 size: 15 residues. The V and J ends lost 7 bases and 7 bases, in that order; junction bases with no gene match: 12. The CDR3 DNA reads TGTGCCAGCACCACACCGGGACAGGGGGGCAAGGAGCAGTACTTC. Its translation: CASTTPGQGGKEQYF.

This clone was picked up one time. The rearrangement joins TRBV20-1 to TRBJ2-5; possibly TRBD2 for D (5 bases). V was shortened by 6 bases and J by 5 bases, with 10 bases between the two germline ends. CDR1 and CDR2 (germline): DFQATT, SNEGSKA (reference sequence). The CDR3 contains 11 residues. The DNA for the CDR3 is TGCAGTGCGCATGAGCGGGAGACCCAGTACTTC. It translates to CSAHERETQYF.

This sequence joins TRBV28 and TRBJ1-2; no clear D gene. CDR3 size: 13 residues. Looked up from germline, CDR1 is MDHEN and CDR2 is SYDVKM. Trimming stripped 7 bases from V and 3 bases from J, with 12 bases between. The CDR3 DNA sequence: TGTGCCAGCACCCCCGCGGGGTACTATGGCTACACCTTC. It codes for CASTPAGYYGYTF.

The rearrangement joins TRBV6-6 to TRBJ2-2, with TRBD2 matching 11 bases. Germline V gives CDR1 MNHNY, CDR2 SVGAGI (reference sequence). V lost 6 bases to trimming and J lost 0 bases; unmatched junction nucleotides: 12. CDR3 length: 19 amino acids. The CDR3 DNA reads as TGTGCCAGCAGCTATATAAGGAGACTAGCGGGATCGAACACCGGGGAGCTGTTTTTT. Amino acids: CASSYIRRLAGSNTGELFF.

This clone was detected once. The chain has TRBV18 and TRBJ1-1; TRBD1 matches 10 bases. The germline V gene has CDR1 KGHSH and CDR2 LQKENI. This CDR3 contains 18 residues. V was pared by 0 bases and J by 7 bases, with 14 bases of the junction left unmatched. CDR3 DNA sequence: TGTGCCAGCTCACCACCACGGGGACAGGGGAAAGGGGGCGATGAAGCTTTCTTT. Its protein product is CASSPPRGQGKGGDEAFF. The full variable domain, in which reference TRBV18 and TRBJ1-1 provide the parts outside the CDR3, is NAGVMQNPRHLVRRRGQEARLRCSPMKGHSHVYWYRQLPEEGLKFMVYLQKENIIDESGMPKERFSAEFPKEGPSILRIQQVVRGDSAAYFCASSPPRGQGKGGDEAFFGQGTRLTVV.

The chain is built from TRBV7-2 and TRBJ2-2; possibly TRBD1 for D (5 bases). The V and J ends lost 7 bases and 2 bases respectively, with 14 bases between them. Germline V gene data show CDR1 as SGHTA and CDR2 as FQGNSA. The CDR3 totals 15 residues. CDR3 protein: CASMVARENTGELFF. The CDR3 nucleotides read TGTGCCAGCATGGTGGCCAGGGAAAACACCGGGGAGCTGTTTTTT. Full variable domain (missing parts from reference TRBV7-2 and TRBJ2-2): GAGVSQSPSNKVTEKGKDVELRCDPISGHTALYWYRQSLGQGLEFLIYFQGNSAPDKSGLPSDRFSAERTGGSVSTLTIQRTQQEDSAVYLCASMVARENTGELFFGEGSRLTVL.

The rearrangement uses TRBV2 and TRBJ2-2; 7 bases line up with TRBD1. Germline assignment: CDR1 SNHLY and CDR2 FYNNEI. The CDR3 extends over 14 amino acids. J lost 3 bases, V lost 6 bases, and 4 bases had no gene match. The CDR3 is CASRGTGDTGELFF. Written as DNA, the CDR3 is TGTGCCAGCAGAGGAACAGGGGACACCGGGGAGCTGTTTTTT.